This T cell receptor beta chain was retrieved from a study of shared clonotypes between healthy human individuals. The assay used deep level. Genomic DNA from each subset was divided evenly over several immunoSEQ plates. Some 30,000 T cell genomes, or roughly 200 ng DNA, went into the sorted-subset replicate PCRs. Assay: immunoSEQ multiplex PCR; the TCRdb copy retains only in-frame clones and omits some. The table records about 2 million clones, just under 95% of them present only once. Regarding this clone: The same CDR3 arises from other DNA sequences in this sample as well.

Only CD45RO-negative cells positively selected for CCR7 counted as naive CD8 cells, so terminally differentiated effector memory CD45RA+ cells were excluded. The sequenced sample consisted of naive CD8+ T cells sorted from blood. This receptor was taken from a man between 18 and 35 years old in good health.

Here the CDR3 reads CASSVGQGSGNTIYF. The CDR3 DNA sequence: TGTGCCAGCAGCGTAGGTCAGGGCTCCGGAAACACCATATATTTT. The chain combines TRBV9 with TRBJ1-3; possibly TRBD1 for D (5 bases). Germline assignment: CDR1 SGDLS and CDR2 YYNGEE. CDR3 size: 15 residues. Between the trimmed V and J ends, which lost 0 bases and 4 bases, there was a span of 11 bases.